This T cell receptor beta chain originates from a study of T and B cells in COVID-19 patients. Study-level background: Peripheral blood came from COVID-19 patients with active infection or after recovery.

TRB was amplified from about 250-500 ng of blood genomic DNA. The CDR3 covers 13 residues. Germline V gene lookup returns CDR1 DFQATT and CDR2 SNEGSKA (reference sequence). V was shortened by 0 bases and J by 5 bases, with 10 bases between the two germline ends. The sample holds a few counts of this clonotype. BIOMED2 TRB-A/B primer pools were used in multiplex TRB PCR. TCRdb re-called the multiplex PCR reads through MiXCR, storing one row per CDR3 protein. The table has 3,000 to 4,000 distinct CDR3 sequences, less than 25% seen once; the top ten hold 25% to 35%. The receptor comes from a human donor with active COVID-19. The rearrangement uses TRBV20-1 and TRBJ1-2, with a tentative D call TRBD1 (5 bases). Sequencing used blood. The CDR3 coding sequence is TGCAGTGCTAGAGATAATGAGGGGTATGGCTACACCTTC. Translated, it gives CSARDNEGYGYTF.